These T cell receptor beta chains were read from a single sample in a study of OX40 agonist ivuxolimab in advanced cancers. Clones were read by immunoSEQ multiplex PCR, and TCRdb kept only the in-frame ones, dropping some. Altogether around 88,000 clones are present, 92% being singletons, with the ten largest covering 0.45% to 0.6%. The sequenced sample was CD4+ or CD8+ T cells sorted from blood, obtained in a trial of the OX40 agonist ivuxolimab. All receptors derive from an adult with an advanced solid tumor such as melanoma, head and neck, liver or kidney cancer. CDR3s include the opening cysteine and the closing phenylalanine or tryptophan. Each record gives: clone size, V gene, D gene, J gene, CDR3 protein, CDR3 DNA. The D gene is left open where the match is weak. Some rows mark clone size as missing; the rest say once, few, many or name a class of expanded clone.

>-|TRBV18|TRBD2|TRBJ2-7
CASSPVRTSEQYF
TGTGCTAGCTCCCCTGTGAGGACTAGCGAGCAGTACTTC
>-|TRBV6-1|-|TRBJ2-5
CASSDPRGETQYF
TGTGCCAGCAGTGATCCCAGGGGTGAGACCCAGTACTTC
>-|TRBV11-2|TRBD2|TRBJ2-1
CASSSVTSGSVNEQFF
TGTGCCAGCAGCTCCGTGACTAGCGGGAGTGTCAATGAGCAGTTCTTC
>-|TRBV6-1|-|TRBJ2-1
CASITTTSSYNEQFF
TGTGCCAGCATCACGACAACCAGCTCCTACAATGAGCAGTTCTTC
>once|TRBV6-1|-|TRBJ2-7
CASSTGRLYEQYF
TGTGCCAGCAGCACGGGACGGCTCTACGAGCAGTACTTC
>-|TRBV2|TRBD1|TRBJ2-2
CASRRGQDTGELFF
TGTGCCAGCAGGAGGGGGCAGGACACCGGGGAGCTGTTTTTT
>-|TRBV12-5|TRBD1|TRBJ2-4
CASGSPGQGKNIQYF
TGTGCTAGTGGTTCCCCCGGACAGGGAAAAAACATTCAGTACTTC
>-|TRBV7-9|-|TRBJ1-2
CASSLAPGDNGYTF
TGTGCCAGCAGCTTAGCCCCAGGTGACAATGGCTACACCTTC
>-|TRBV20-1|-|TRBJ1-2
CSVKNYGYTF
TGCAGTGTTAAAAATTATGGCTACACCTTC
>-|TRBV6-6|TRBD1|TRBJ1-6
CASSKTGGESPLHF
TGTGCCAGCAGTAAGACAGGGGGAGAGTCACCCCTCCACTTT
>-|TRBV28|TRBD2|TRBJ2-5
CASRTGGGTQYF
TGTGCCAGCAGAACCGGCGGGGGGACCCAGTACTTC
>once|TRBV9|TRBD1|TRBJ2-6
CASSVWDSGSGANVLTF
TGTGCCAGCAGCGTTTGGGACAGCGGCTCTGGGGCCAACGTCCTGACTTTC
>-|TRBV19|TRBD2|TRBJ2-3
CASSPSGGRKDTQYF
TGTGCCAGTAGTCCCAGCGGGGGAAGGAAAGATACGCAGTATTTT
>-|TRBV7-3|-|TRBJ2-2
CASGLSGSKNTGELFF
TGTGCCAGCGGCCTAAGCGGGTCTAAAAACACCGGGGAGCTGTTTTTT
>-|TRBV5-1|-|TRBJ2-5
CASSLGGNQETQYF
TGCGCCAGCAGCTTAGGGGGAAACCAAGAGACCCAGTACTTC
>-|TRBV4-1|-|TRBJ1-2
CASSQTGTAAFSYGYTF
TGCGCCAGCAGCCAAACCGGGACCGCGGCCTTTTCCTATGGCTACACCTTC
>-|TRBV28|-|TRBJ1-4
CASRIGQTENEKLFF
TGTGCCAGCAGGATAGGACAGACTGAAAATGAAAAACTGTTTTTT
>-|TRBV9|-|TRBJ2-6
CASSVGHAASSGANVLTF
TGTGCCAGCAGCGTAGGACATGCAGCTAGCTCTGGGGCCAACGTCCTGACTTTC
>-|TRBV6-1|-|TRBJ1-5
CASSESGGRNQPQHF
TGTGCCAGCAGTGAATCTGGGGGTCGCAATCAGCCCCAGCATTTT
>-|TRBV27|-|TRBJ1-6
CASKKAGVGSYNSPLHF
TGTGCCAGCAAGAAGGCAGGGGTCGGGTCCTATAATTCACCCCTCCACTTT
>-|TRBV6-5|-|TRBJ2-7
CASSYSRRGWDEQYF
TGTGCCAGCAGTTACTCGCGAAGGGGTTGGGACGAGCAGTACTTC
>-|TRBV7-3|TRBD1|TRBJ2-3
CASSLLGQASTDTQYF
TGTGCCAGCAGCTTACTCGGACAGGCTAGCACAGATACGCAGTATTTT
>-|TRBV19|-|TRBJ1-2
CASSVGNSYGYTF
TGTGCCAGTAGTGTGGGGAACTCCTATGGCTACACCTTC
>-|TRBV5-4|-|TRBJ2-5
CASSTSPAAQETQYF
TGTGCCAGCAGCACGTCCCCAGCGGCGCAAGAGACCCAGTACTTC
>once|TRBV30|-|TRBJ1-1
CAWSVLLEAFF
TGTGCCTGGAGTGTACTTCTGGAAGCTTTCTTT
>-|TRBV28|-|TRBJ2-5
CASSGGGATQETQYF
TGTGCCAGCAGTGGGGGTGGGGCTACCCAAGAGACCCAGTACTTC
>-|TRBV4-1|TRBD1|TRBJ2-1
CASSRNRGNEQFF
TGCGCCAGCAGCCGCAACAGGGGAAATGAGCAGTTCTTC
>-|TRBV4-1|-|TRBJ1-4
CASSQGVRDGEKLFF
TGCGCCAGCAGCCAAGGGGTCAGGGATGGTGAAAAACTGTTTTTT
>-|TRBV6-5|TRBD2|TRBJ2-1
CASSRVAGAYNEQFF
TGTGCCAGCAGTAGGGTGGCGGGAGCCTACAATGAGCAGTTCTTC
>-|TRBV7-2|-|TRBJ2-2
CASSLVAARNLPGELFF
TGTGCCAGCAGCTTAGTCGCGGCTAGAAATTTGCCCGGGGAGCTGTTTTTT
>-|TRBV5-4|-|TRBJ2-3
CASTKEHIDTQYF
TGTGCCAGCACCAAGGAGCATATAGATACGCAGTATTTT
>-|TRBV29-1|-|TRBJ2-3
CSAALGISTDTQYF
TGCAGCGCCGCGCTTGGGATATCCACAGATACGCAGTATTTT
>-|TRBV10-3|-|TRBJ1-5
CAISESGQINQPQHF
TGTGCCATCAGTGAGTCGGGGCAGATCAATCAGCCCCAGCATTTT
>-|TRBV5-1|TRBD1|TRBJ2-5
CASSLGQAQETQYF
TGCGCCAGCAGCCTGGGACAGGCTCAAGAGACCCAGTACTTC